This paragraph covers one T cell receptor (beta chain) sequence. Primers used in a second PCR of roughly 7 to 11 cycles were a sample-barcoded 5' primer and a J-beta primer mix. Each cDNA molecule, via a template-switch adaptor with 12 random nucleotides, was tagged. A single record per CDR3 protein comes from TCRdb applying MiXCR to the 5' RACE reads. Of approximately 1.5 million distinct CDR3 sequences listed, about 31% are singletons. This sample stems from a study of blood T cells in healthy people across ages. This receptor was taken from a woman in her 30s in good health. The sequencing sample was made of blood.

The CDR3 DNA reads as TGTGCCAGCAGCTTGGAACTAGCGGGACCGATCGGCACAGATACGCAGTATTTT. It translates to CASSLELAGPIGTDTQYF. The genes are TRBV7-9 and TRBJ2-3; 10 bases are a match to TRBD2. The length of the CDR3 is 18 residues. J gave up 1 base and V 3 bases, and 10 bases lay outside the gene matches. CDR1 and CDR2 from the germline V gene are SEHNR and FQNEAQ (reference sequence).